The 8 T cell receptor beta chains in this list originate from one sample, sequenced in a study of human T cells and chemical hapten exposure. TCRdb reanalysed the RACE reads using MiXCR and keeps one entry per CDR3 protein. This sample has 150,000 to 200,000 distinct CDR3 sequences, with nearly 30% found just once. Time point described: pre-sensitization, week 0. As for treatment: therapeutic diphenylcyclopropenone sensitization with weekly scalp DPC. Here the sequenced sample was whole blood, taken in connection with sensitization to the hapten diphenylcyclopropenone (DPC). These receptors came from a young woman with alopecia areata. Some clones in this sample may be carry-over from other donors' samples.

The chain carries TRBV19 and TRBJ1-6; maybe TRBD1 (5 bases). Germline assignment: CDR1 LNHDA and CDR2 SQIVND (reference sequence). Trimming left V 1 base short and J 7 bases short, with 11 bases between. This CDR3 has 15 residues. The CDR3 loop is CASSIVRDYNSPLHF. In DNA form, the CDR3 reads TGTGCCAGTAGTATAGTAAGGGACTACAATTCACCCCTCCACTTT.

This clonotype was seen a handful of times. The CDR3 region is CSVEVLRQGNEQFF. The CDR3 DNA reads TGCAGCGTTGAGGTCCTGCGTCAGGGCAATGAGCAGTTCTTC. The chain combines TRBV29-1 with TRBJ2-1, with a tentative D call TRBD1 (5 bases). Germline CDR1 is SQVTM and CDR2 is ANQGSEA. Trimming removed 3 bases from V and 6 bases from J, with 15 bases in between. CDR3 length equals 14 residues.

This clonotype has a count of ten or more. The chain recombines TRBV11-2 with TRBJ2-5; D may correspond to TRBD1 or TRBD2 (5 bases each). V dropped 5 bases and J dropped 2 bases, with 24 bases sitting between them. Germline values: CDR1 SGHAT, CDR2 FQNNGV. The CDR3 contains 18 residues. CDR3 sequence (DNA): TGTGCCAGCAGCCCCGGGACCCCGACTACCCTAACACAAGAGACCCAGTACTTC. As protein: CASSPGTPTTLTQETQYF.

The rearrangement uses TRBV7-2 and TRBJ2-3, with 9 positions matching TRBD1. Trimming took 4 bases from V and 5 from J; bases not matched to a gene: 7. Germline assignment: CDR1 SGHTA and CDR2 FQGNSA. The CDR3 is 15 residues long. CDR3 nucleotide sequence: TGTGCCAGCAGCTGGGGGACAGGGCGTAGAGATACGCAGTATTTT. Translating gives CASSWGTGRRDTQYF.

The rearrangement links TRBV5-5 to TRBJ1-1, with no clear D. The germline gives CDR1 SGHKS, CDR2 YYEKEE (reference sequence). Trimming removed 7 bases from V and 1 base from J, with 11 bases in between. The CDR3 consists of 13 residues. CDR3 region: CASLGYGNTEAFF. CDR3 nucleotides: TGTGCCAGCTTGGGATACGGGAACACTGAAGCTTTCTTT.

The chain has TRBV9 and TRBJ1-2, with TRBD1 identical over 11 bases. V gave up 0 bases and J gave up 4 bases; unmatched junction bases: 5. The CDR3 has 16 amino acids. CDR1 and CDR2 from the germline V gene are SGDLS and YYNGEE. The CDR3 loop reads CASSVADRGQVYGYTF. The CDR3 DNA sequence: TGTGCCAGCAGCGTAGCGGACAGGGGGCAAGTCTATGGCTACACCTTC. The full variable domain, in which reference TRBV9 and TRBJ1-2 provide the parts outside the CDR3, is DSGVTQTPKHLITATGQRVTLRCSPRSGDLSVYWYQQSLDQGLQFLIQYYNGEERAKGNILERFSAQQFPDLHSELNLSSLELGDSALYFCASSVADRGQVYGYTFGSGTRLTVV.

The chain couples TRBV7-6 to TRBJ2-1, with 13 nucleotides matching TRBD2. Germline CDR1 is SGHVS and CDR2 is FNYEAQ. The CDR3 extends over 15 amino acids. V shed 2 bases, J shed 7 bases, and the junction held 2 bases outside the gene matches. The CDR3: CASSLTSGRGNEQFF. The CDR3, as DNA: TGTGCCAGCAGCTTAACTAGCGGGAGGGGAAATGAGCAGTTCTTC.

The chain employs TRBV7-2 and TRBJ2-5; TRBD2 is a possible D gene (6 bases). V gave up 3 bases and J gave up 1 base, with 15 bases separating them. The CDR3 runs to 16 residues. CDR1 SGHTA and CDR2 FQGNSA come from the germline V gene. CDR3 DNA: TGTGCCAGCAGCTTGGGCGGGGCTCTCCCCCAAGAGACCCAGTACTTC. Translated: CASSLGGALPQETQYF. Drawing the rest from reference TRBV7-2 and TRBJ2-5, the complete variable domain is GAGVSQSPSNKVTEKGKDVELRCDPISGHTALYWYRQSLGQGLEFLIYFQGNSAPDKSGLPSDRFSAERTGGSVSTLTIQRTQQEDSAVYLCASSLGGALPQETQYFGPGTRLLVL.